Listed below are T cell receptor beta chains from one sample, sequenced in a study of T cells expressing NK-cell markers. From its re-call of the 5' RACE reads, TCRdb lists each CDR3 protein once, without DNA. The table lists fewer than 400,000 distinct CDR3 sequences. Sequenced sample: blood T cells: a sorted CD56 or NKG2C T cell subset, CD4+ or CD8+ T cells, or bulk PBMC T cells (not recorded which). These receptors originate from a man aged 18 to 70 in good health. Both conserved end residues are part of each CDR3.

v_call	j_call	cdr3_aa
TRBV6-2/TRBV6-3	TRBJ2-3	CASSWVTTDTQYF
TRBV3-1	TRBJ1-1	CASSQAGLGTEAFF
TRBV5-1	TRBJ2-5	CASSPGTGLRETQYF
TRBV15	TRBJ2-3	CATSSFRDHTDTQYF
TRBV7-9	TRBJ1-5	CASSNKDGGYSNQPQHF
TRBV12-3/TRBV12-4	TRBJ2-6	CASSSSGAGGANVLTF
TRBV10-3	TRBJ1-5	CAISDRDRPYQPQHF
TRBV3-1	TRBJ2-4	CASSQTRDRKNIQYF
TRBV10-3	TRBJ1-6	CATGQGSYNSPLHF
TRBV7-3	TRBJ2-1	CASSQRAGQRYEQFF
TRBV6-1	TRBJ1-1	CASRAISMGNTEAFF
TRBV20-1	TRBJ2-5	CSAGGAEETQYF
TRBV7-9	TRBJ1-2	CASSFYRSFANYGYTF
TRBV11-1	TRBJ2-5	CASSARSSKETQYF
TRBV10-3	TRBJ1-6	CAISESLYSPLHF
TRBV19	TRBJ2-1	CASRFSSRGGNEQFF
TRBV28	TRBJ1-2	CASFAGIQAGYTF
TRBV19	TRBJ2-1	CASTARLAYEKPSNEQFF
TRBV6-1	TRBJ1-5	CASRQGSQVLNQPQHF
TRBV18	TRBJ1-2	CASSPTGGGYGYTF
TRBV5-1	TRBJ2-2	CASSLATQGAGELFF
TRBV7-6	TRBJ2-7	CASSQPAVTHEQYF
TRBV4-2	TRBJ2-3	CASSREIAGGPETDTQYF
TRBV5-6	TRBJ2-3	CASSLVGWGVETDTQYF
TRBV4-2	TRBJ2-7	CASSQDELVTTEQYF
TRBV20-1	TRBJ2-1	CSALTGQGSSYNEQFF
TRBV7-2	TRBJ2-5	CASSLGGIETQYF
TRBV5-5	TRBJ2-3	CASSLQGALDTQYF
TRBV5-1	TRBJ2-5	CASSLGSGKETQYF
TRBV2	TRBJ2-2	CASSVLGTGELFF
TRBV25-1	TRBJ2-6	CASRTTAGVGANVLTF
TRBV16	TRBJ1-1	CASSQFPAGNTEAFF
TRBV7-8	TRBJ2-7	CASSPEGQGGNEQYF
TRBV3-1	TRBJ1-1	CASSHQRLGGTEAFF
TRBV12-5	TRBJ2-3	CASGWGTITDTQYF